One and the same sample provided the 7 T cell receptor beta chains below, sequenced in a study of identical twins' blood T cells. TCRdb reanalysed the 5' RACE reads using MiXCR and keeps one entry per CDR3 protein. The sample shows 350,000 to 400,000 distinct CDR3 sequences, over 25% of them seen only once. The material sequenced was PBMCs. These receptors were obtained from a woman between 18 and 50 years old in good health.

This rearrangement joins TRBV14 to TRBJ2-2, with 7 bases identical to TRBD2. CDR1 is SGHDN, CDR2 FVKESK, per germline. CDR3 size: 14 residues. Unmatched junction bases numbered 4, after V lost 2 bases and J lost 7 bases. The chain's CDR3 is CASSQSAGVGELFF. CDR3 nucleotide sequence: TGTGCCAGCAGCCAATCGGCGGGAGTCGGGGAGCTGTTTTTT.

This clonotype appeared a few times. V is TRBV29-1 and J is TRBJ2-3; D is ambiguous. Germline CDR1 and CDR2: SQVTM and ANQGSEA. Trimming cost V 4 bases and J 2 bases, with 22 bases left between them. The CDR3 length is 17 residues. CDR3 amino acids: CSVVLAVPGLTTDTQYF. DNA of the CDR3: TGCAGCGTTGTCCTGGCAGTCCCGGGTTTAACCACAGATACGCAGTATTTT.

Concerning this clonotype itself: The junction differs from germline at one of its ends, possibly a read error. The chain employs TRBV5-6 and TRBJ2-1; 8 nucleotides align to TRBD1. The CDR3 contains 13 residues. Germline V gene data show CDR1 as SGHDT and CDR2 as YYEEEE. CDR3 amino acids: CASGGQDYNDQFF. CDR3 in DNA: TGTGCCAGCGGGGGACAGGATTACAATGATCAGTTCTTC. The full variable domain, rest sourced from reference TRBV5-6 and TRBJ2-1, is DAGVTQSPTHLIKTRGQQVTLRCSPKSGHDTVSWYQQALGQGPQFIFQYYEEEERQRGNFPDRFSGHQFPNYSSELNVNALLLGDSALYLCASGGQDYNDQFFGPGTRLTVL.

V usage is TRBV3-1 and J usage is TRBJ1-4; 7 bases fit TRBD1. V lost 1 base and J lost 12; bases outside the gene matches: 5. Germline CDR1 and CDR2: LGHDT and YNNKEL (reference sequence). The CDR3 runs 13 residues. CDR3 bases: TGTGCCAGCAGCCAAGCCGGCCAGGGGGAACTGTTTTTT. Its translation is CASSQAGQGELFF.

This clonotype was picked up many times. V usage is TRBV20-1 and J usage is TRBJ2-7, with a tentative D call TRBD2 (5 bases). The CDR3 is made up of 14 amino acids. Germline V CDR1 and CDR2: DFQATT, SNEGSKA (reference sequence). V lost 3 bases and J lost 6, with 18 bases in between. The CDR3 spells CSARVTGIFGEQYF. The CDR3 DNA follows: TGCAGTGCTAGGGTAACCGGGATTTTTGGCGAGCAGTACTTC.

V is TRBV3-1 and J is TRBJ1-1; tentative D call: TRBD1 (6 bases). V was cut by 2 bases and J by 6 bases, with 13 bases left in between. Germline CDR1 LGHDT, CDR2 YNNKEL (reference sequence). The CDR3 is 14 amino acids. The CDR3 loop is CASSQTGFFAEAFF. CDR3 nucleotide sequence: TGTGCCAGCAGCCAAACAGGGTTCTTCGCTGAAGCTTTCTTT.

V usage is TRBV29-1 and J usage is TRBJ1-1, with 7 bases lining up with TRBD1. The ends lost 7 bases at V and 1 base at J; junction bases unmatched: 9. The length of the CDR3 is 14 residues. The germline gives CDR1 SQVTM, CDR2 ANQGSEA. CDR3 nucleotide sequence: TGCAGCGCCCATCCTGGGACAGCGAACACTGAAGCTTTCTTT. Its translation is CSAHPGTANTEAFF.